The entry below describes one TCR beta chain. Its cognate antigen is unknown. Researchers ran the PCR with 60 Vbeta and 13 Jbeta primers. Some clones are missing from TCRdb's copy, which holds only in-frame ones; the method was immunoSEQ multiplex PCR. The sample comprises 90,000 to 120,000 clones, 50% to 70% of which are singletons, and less than 4.5% rests with the top ten. The source of the sample is a study of cytomegalovirus exposure and HLA in healthy donors. General study findings and limits: An apparent linkage of common viral pathogens to several of the most significant clusters emerged in a later analysis.

CDR3 length: 14 amino acids. Trimming shortened V by 2 bases and J by 13 bases, and 15 bases separated the two germline ends. The V gene's germline CDR1 is SEHNR and CDR2 FQNEAQ (reference sequence). The origin of this receptor is a man aged 25 to 40 in good health and CMV-seropositive. This rearrangement joins TRBV7-9 to TRBJ1-6, with no clear D. Input material: PBMCs. The CDR3 nucleotides are TGTGCCAGCAGCTTATCGGTCCACTTTTCCCCCCTCCACTTT. This encodes CASSLSVHFSPLHF.